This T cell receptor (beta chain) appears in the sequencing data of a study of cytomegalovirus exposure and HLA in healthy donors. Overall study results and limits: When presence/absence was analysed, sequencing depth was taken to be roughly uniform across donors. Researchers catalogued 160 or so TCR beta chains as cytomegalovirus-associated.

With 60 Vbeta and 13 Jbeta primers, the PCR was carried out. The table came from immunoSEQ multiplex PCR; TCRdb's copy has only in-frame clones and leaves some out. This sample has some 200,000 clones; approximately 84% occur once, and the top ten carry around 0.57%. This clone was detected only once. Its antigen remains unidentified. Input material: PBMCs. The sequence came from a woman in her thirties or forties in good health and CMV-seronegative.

CDR3 nucleotides: TGTGCCAGTAGCTTCGACAGGGCTGAAGCTTTCTTT. Translating it yields CASSFDRAEAFF. The genes are TRBV19 and TRBJ1-1, with 7 bases that match TRBD1. V lost 6 bases to trimming and J lost 6 bases; unmatched junction nucleotides: 4. The CDR3 totals 12 residues. Germline-derived CDR1 and CDR2 are LNHDA and SQIVND (reference sequence).